This TCR beta chain appears in the sequencing data of a study of Ad26.COV2.S vaccination and SARS-CoV-2 variants. Described treatment: over 15 received Ad26.COV2.S at low or high dose, single or two shots; 5 received placebo; per-sample allocation not given. Sampling took place 63 days after the first vaccine or placebo injection. The V gene end was trimmed by 6 bases and the J gene end by 3 bases; junction bases not matched to a gene: 9. Looked up from germline, CDR1 is SNHLY and CDR2 is FYNNEI. The CDR3 runs to 15 residues. Using immunoSEQ multiplex PCR, the repertoire was profiled, and TCRdb retains in-frame clones only, with some absent. The repertoire holds roughly 700,000 clones, 89% seen once, with about 1.5% in the top ten.

This clonotype originated in a person between 18 and 65 years old who received the Ad26.COV2.S COVID-19 vaccine or a placebo. This rearrangement joins TRBV2 to TRBJ2-7, with 9 bases fitting TRBD1. This specimen consisted of peripheral blood, obtained in a trial of Ad26.COV2.S vaccine versus placebo. Written as DNA, the CDR3 is TGTGCCAGCAGACCGCCGGGACAGGGCCTCTACGAGCAGTACTTC. This sequence encodes CASRPPGQGLYEQYF.